The T cell receptor (beta chain) described here comes from a study of blood T cell repertoires in COVID-19. On the study more broadly: PBMCs, B-cell-depleted T cells, or T cells were the source of the cDNA or gDNA that made up the material.

Under the authors' procedure: Reference gene primers were amplified, and this amplification served to estimate nucleated cell counts. Data came from immunoSEQ multiplex PCR; TCRdb stores just in-frame clones and leaves some out. Clone size and V and J calls were adopted from that table, with D and trimming inferred from the DNA. This sample has tens of thousands of clones, with around 88% found just once. Sequencing input: peripheral blood. This receptor was taken from a woman in her 70s with active COVID-19.

Here the CDR3 DNA reads TGTGCCAGTAGCGACAGGAGGAGCTCCTACGAGCAGTACTTC. It is translated as CASSDRRSSYEQYF. This chain links TRBV19 with TRBJ2-7, with D perhaps matching TRBD1 (6 bases). Germline loops: CDR1 LNHDA, CDR2 SQIVND (reference sequence). The germline V and J ends were trimmed by 6 bases and 0 bases, with 12 bases remaining between them. The CDR3 runs 14 residues.